These 25 T cell receptor beta chains share one sample of origin, sequenced in a study of blood T cell repertoires in COVID-19. Here immunoSEQ multiplex PCR was the method, and the copy in TCRdb shows in-frame clones only, minus some. The sample holds around 200,000 clones; 89% are singletons and the top ten take around 2%. The source material was PBMCs or T cells enriched from blood (not recorded which). The receptors were sampled from a woman aged 40-49 years with acute COVID-19.

This chain connects TRBV7-8 to TRBJ2-1; D remains ambiguous. The CDR3 runs to 12 residues. CDR1 and CDR2 (germline): SGHVS, FQNEAQ. The germline V and J ends were trimmed by 1 base and 8 bases, with 6 bases remaining between them. The CDR3 region has the DNA TGTGCCAGCAGCTTAGGTCGAGATGAGCAGTTCTTC. As protein: CASSLGRDEQFF.

V and J are TRBV7-8 and TRBJ2-7; the D gene is possibly TRBD2 (5 bases). V was clipped by 1 base and J by 5 bases, with 18 bases between them. This CDR3 is built from 16 residues. Germline assignment: CDR1 SGHVS and CDR2 FQNEAQ. Here the CDR3 DNA reads TGTGCCAGCAGCTTAGGGGTAAGACTACAGCTTAACGAGCAGTACTTC. The encoded protein is CASSLGVRLQLNEQYF.

The rearrangement links TRBV19 to TRBJ2-3, with D perhaps matching TRBD2 (5 bases). The V end was cut by 0 bases, the J end by 1 base, with 14 bases between. Germline loops: CDR1 LNHDA, CDR2 SQIVND (reference sequence). This CDR3 is 17 amino acids long. Here the CDR3 DNA reads TGTGCCAGTAGTATAGATTGGACTCGGGGAGGCACAGATACGCAGTATTTT. Protein sequence: CASSIDWTRGGTDTQYF.

This clone was observed a single time. The V and J genes are TRBV7-2 and TRBJ1-4; TRBD1 agrees at 9 bases. V lost 4 bases, J lost 8 bases, and 11 bases stayed unmatched. This CDR3 contains 16 residues. Germline lookup yields CDR1 SGHTA and CDR2 FQGNSA. The CDR3 loop reads CASSSEPGQGLEKLFF. The CDR3 nucleotides are TGTGCCAGCAGCTCCGAACCGGGACAGGGCCTAGAAAAACTGTTTTTT.

The gene calls are TRBV5-6 and TRBJ1-1; D perhaps matches TRBD1 (5 bases). Trimming took off 1 base at V and 5 bases at J, with 9 bases between the two ends. Germline-derived CDR1 and CDR2 are SGHDT and YYEEEE. The CDR3 runs to 13 residues. The CDR3 is CASSLQGGTEAFF. CDR3 in DNA: TGTGCCAGCAGCTTGCAGGGCGGAACTGAAGCTTTCTTT.

The J gene is TRBJ2-5, the V gene TRBV2; 15 bases line up with TRBD2. Germline trimming cut 8 bases from V and 5 bases from J; bases unmatched to any gene: 6. The CDR3 extends over 15 amino acids. CDR1 is SNHLY, CDR2 FYNNEI, per germline. In DNA form, the CDR3 reads TGTGCCAGCGGACTAGCGGGGGGGCTCATGGAGACCCAGTACTTC. This codes for CASGLAGGLMETQYF.

CDR3 protein: CASKSLTEEKLFF. CDR3 nucleotides: TGTGCCAGTAAGAGTCTCACGGAGGAAAAACTGTTTTTT. The rearrangement joins TRBV19 to TRBJ1-4; D is unclear. Germline V CDR1 and CDR2: LNHDA, SQIVND (reference sequence). The CDR3 length is 13 residues. V lost 7 bases to trimming and J lost 8 bases, with 14 bases between them.

The rearrangement joins TRBV19 to TRBJ1-5, with 9 bases lining up with TRBD1. The ends lost 5 bases at V and 0 bases at J; junction bases unmatched: 5. The germline CDR1 and CDR2 sequences are LNHDA and SQIVND (reference sequence). The CDR3 runs to 16 residues. CDR3 nucleotides: TGTGCCAGTAGTCCCCGACAGGGGGGTAGCAATCAGCCCCAGCATTTT. As protein: CASSPRQGGSNQPQHF.

The chain combines TRBV5-1 with TRBJ2-3; TRBD2 matches at 12 bases. After removal of 4 bases from V and 5 bases from J, the junction contained 2 bases not matched to a gene. CDR1 and CDR2 from the germline V gene are SGHRS and YFSETQ. This CDR3 contains 14 residues. CDR3 region: CASSPGLAGDTQYF. The CDR3 coding sequence is TGCGCCAGCAGCCCGGGACTAGCGGGAGATACGCAGTATTTT.

This clone was counted between two and nine times. This chain uses TRBV5-5 with TRBJ2-7, with 9 bases fitting TRBD1. J gave up 5 bases and V 1 base, and 13 bases lay outside the gene matches. This CDR3 region has 17 residues. Per germline, CDR1 SGHKS and CDR2 YYEKEE (reference sequence). In DNA form, the CDR3 reads TGTGCCAGCAGCTTGTGGGTTGCACAGGGGGCGTGGAACGAGCAGTACTTC. This encodes CASSLWVAQGAWNEQYF.

The chain links TRBV7-9 to TRBJ1-1; a weak D match, TRBD1 (5 bases). Trimming removed 3 bases from V and 1 base from J, with 9 bases in between. The CDR3 has 14 residues. Germline V CDR1 and CDR2: SEHNR, FQNEAQ (reference sequence). Here the CDR3 reads CASSFLQGNTEAFF. The CDR3 region has the DNA TGTGCCAGCAGCTTTCTCCAGGGGAACACTGAAGCTTTCTTT.

The chain employs TRBV28 and TRBJ1-1; 8 bases match TRBD1. Germline CDR1 reads MDHEN; CDR2 reads SYDVKM. The CDR3 consists of 13 residues. V shed 6 bases and J 5 bases; nucleotides not matched to a gene: 5. The CDR3 nucleotides read TGTGCCAGCAGACCAAGGACAGGGACTGAAGCTTTCTTT. Protein: CASRPRTGTEAFF.

This clone was detected a few times. The rearrangement joins TRBV5-5 to TRBJ1-1; perhaps TRBD1 as D (6 bases). Germline CDR1 SGHKS, CDR2 YYEKEE (reference sequence). The length of the CDR3 is 14 residues. Trimming removed 7 bases at V and 0 bases at J, with 13 bases between. The CDR3 is CASVPDSMNTEAFF. CDR3 coding DNA: TGTGCCAGCGTACCGGACAGCATGAACACTGAAGCTTTCTTT.

The CDR3 bases are TGCGCCAGCAGCCGGACCTTACAGGGGGCTTATGGCTACACCTTC. Its protein product is CASSRTLQGAYGYTF. The V call is TRBV4-3, the J call TRBJ1-2, with TRBD1 matching 9 bases. Trimming removed 4 bases from V and 5 bases from J; junction bases left unmatched: 8. The germline CDR1 and CDR2 sequences are LGHNA and YSLEER. This CDR3 has 15 residues.

The chain joins TRBV27 to TRBJ2-6; D might be TRBD2 (5 bases). Germline CDR1 is MNHEY and CDR2 is SMNVEV (reference sequence). Trimming left V 4 bases short and J 3 bases short, with 10 bases between. The CDR3 is 15 residues long. CDR3 nucleotide sequence: TGTGCCAGCAGTTCCCTGGGGAGTGGGGCCAACGTCCTGACTTTC. It yields the protein CASSSLGSGANVLTF.

The gene calls are TRBV27 and TRBJ1-2; possibly TRBD1 for D (6 bases). The V and J ends lost 1 base and 2 bases respectively, with 11 bases between them. CDR1 is MNHEY and CDR2 is SMNVEV in the germline V gene (reference sequence). This CDR3 has 15 amino acids. CDR3 amino acids: CASSLYGGSNYGYTF. CDR3 bases: TGTGCCAGCAGTTTATATGGGGGCTCCAACTATGGCTACACCTTC.

This clone occurred a few times. This chain links TRBV2 with TRBJ2-1; no reliable D call. The CDR3 extends over 13 amino acids. Looked up from germline, CDR1 is SNHLY and CDR2 is FYNNEI. Deletions cut 3 bases from V and 9 bases from J, with 12 bases between. CDR3 sequence: CASSDGWQAEQFF. CDR3 nucleotides: TGTGCCAGCAGTGATGGCTGGCAGGCTGAGCAGTTCTTC. Filled out from reference TRBV2 and TRBJ2-1, the complete variable domain reads EPEVTQTPSHQVTQMGQEVILRCVPISNHLYFYWYRQILGQKVEFLVSFYNNEISEKSEIFDDQFSVERPDGSNFTLKIRSTKLEDSAMYFCASSDGWQAEQFFGPGTRLTVL.

The chain employs TRBV10-2 and TRBJ1-5; the match to TRBD1 covers 9 bases. The CDR3 has 14 residues. Germline lookup yields CDR1 WSHSY and CDR2 SAAADI. V lost 6 bases to trimming and J lost 4 bases; unmatched junction nucleotides: 4. This CDR3 is CASRKGQGNQPQHF. CDR3 DNA: TGCGCCAGCAGGAAGGGACAGGGAAATCAGCCCCAGCATTTT.

This clone was seen a single time. This chain uses TRBV9 with TRBJ1-1, with D maybe TRBD1 (5 bases). V lost 4 bases and J 1 base, leaving 14 bases between the germline ends. Germline V CDR1 and CDR2: SGDLS, YYNGEE. The CDR3 is 15 residues long. The CDR3 DNA sequence: TGTGCCAGCAGCTTGGGACGGACTAGGAACACTGAAGCTTTCTTT. Amino acid sequence: CASSLGRTRNTEAFF.

The chain links TRBV2 to TRBJ2-5; weak D call: TRBD1 (5 bases). V gave up 7 bases and J gave up 3 bases, with 15 bases separating them. There are 14 residues in the CDR3. The germline CDR1 and CDR2 sequences are SNHLY and FYNNEI. The CDR3 DNA reads as TGTGCCAGCATCGACTGGGGCAGCAAAGAGACCCAGTACTTC. This gives the protein CASIDWGSKETQYF.

The CDR3, as DNA: TGTGCCAGCAGCGTAAGCGGGAGGGAATCCAATGAGCAGTTCTTC. The encoded protein is CASSVSGRESNEQFF. The chain employs TRBV9 and TRBJ2-1; 10 nucleotides match TRBD2. Germline V gene sequence: CDR1 SGDLS, CDR2 YYNGEE. The V gene end was trimmed by 1 base and the J gene end by 6 bases; junction bases not matched to a gene: 4. There are 15 residues in the CDR3.

The chain joins TRBV2 to TRBJ1-6; D is uncertain. The CDR3 extends over 14 amino acids. Germline V lookup: CDR1 SNHLY, CDR2 FYNNEI. The V end lost 4 bases, the J end lost 5 bases, and 9 bases lay between the germline ends. The CDR3 here is CASSGTGDNSPLHF. DNA of the CDR3: TGTGCCAGCAGTGGGACCGGGGATAATTCACCCCTCCACTTT.

For the CDR3, the DNA is TGTGCCAGCAGTGAGCGAGGGACAGGGGCCGGGGCCAACGTCCTGACTTTC. Its protein is CASSERGTGAGANVLTF. This chain links TRBV6-4 with TRBJ2-6; 10 bases match TRBD1. The germline gives CDR1 MRHNA, CDR2 SNTAGT. V lost 3 bases, J lost 4 bases, and 6 bases stayed unmatched. The CDR3 loop spans 17 amino acids.

The genes are TRBV6-6 and TRBJ1-2, with 7 bases identical to TRBD1. The length of the CDR3 is 14 residues. CDR1 is MNHNY, CDR2 SVGAGI, per germline (reference sequence). Trimming removed 5 bases from V and 1 base from J; junction bases left unmatched: 4. The CDR3 DNA is TGTGCCAGCAGTCAGGGACAGAGTAACTATGGCTACACCTTC. Amino acids: CASSQGQSNYGYTF.

The J gene is TRBJ1-4, the V gene TRBV2; TRBD1 might be the D (5 bases). CDR3 length: 15 residues. The V end lost 6 bases, the J end lost 8 bases, and 19 bases lay between the germline ends. CDR1 is SNHLY and CDR2 is FYNNEI in the germline V gene. The CDR3: CASSNQGVIEEKLFF. CDR3 coding DNA: TGTGCCAGCAGCAACCAGGGTGTAATTGAAGAAAAACTGTTTTTT.